The rows below give T cell receptor beta chains drawn from one sample of a study of blood T cell repertoires in COVID-19. The table came from immunoSEQ multiplex PCR; TCRdb's copy has only in-frame clones and leaves some out. The table has approximately 200,000 clones, around 86% seen once. Sequenced sample: PBMCs or T cells enriched from blood (not recorded which). These receptors were collected from a woman aged 25 to 45 who had recovered from COVID-19. The CDR3 runs from the conserved cysteine through the conserved F or W. The D gene is left open where the match is weak. Rows give clone size only sometimes, using once, few, many, or a class for an expanded clone.

CDR3nt: TGTGCCAGCACCCGGACAGGGACTGAAGCTTTCTTT
CDR3aa: CASTRTGTEAFF
d_gene: TRBD1
v_gene: TRBV6-5
j_gene: TRBJ1-1
abundance: NA

CDR3nt: TGTGCCAGCATCGGACGGACAGGGGAGGGGATAGGCTACACCTTC
CDR3aa: CASIGRTGEGIGYTF
d_gene: TRBD1
v_gene: TRBV5-4
j_gene: TRBJ1-2
abundance: once

CDR3nt: TGTGCCAGCAGTGCCCGTACCGGGCAGGGTTCCTACGAGCAGTACTTC
CDR3aa: CASSARTGQGSYEQYF
d_gene: NA
v_gene: TRBV28
j_gene: TRBJ2-7
abundance: NA

CDR3nt: TGCGCCAGCAGCTTGGAGGCGTCTAGCGTCAACGAGCAGTACTTC
CDR3aa: CASSLEASSVNEQYF
d_gene: NA
v_gene: TRBV5-1
j_gene: TRBJ2-7
abundance: NA

CDR3nt: TGTGCCAGTAGTATAGGGAGCGGGAGCATCAACGAGCAGTACTTC
CDR3aa: CASSIGSGSINEQYF
d_gene: TRBD2
v_gene: TRBV19
j_gene: TRBJ2-7
abundance: NA

CDR3nt: TGTGCCAGCAGTGACCCGGGACAGGGGGGCGAGCAGTACTTC
CDR3aa: CASSDPGQGGEQYF
d_gene: TRBD1
v_gene: TRBV2
j_gene: TRBJ2-7
abundance: NA

CDR3nt: TGTGCCAGCAGTAACGGTGCCACCGGGACAGCCTACGAGCAGTACTTC
CDR3aa: CASSNGATGTAYEQYF
d_gene: TRBD1
v_gene: TRBV27
j_gene: TRBJ2-7
abundance: NA

CDR3nt: TGTGCCAGCAGCCAATGGCGGGACGGGGAGCAGTACTTC
CDR3aa: CASSQWRDGEQYF
d_gene: NA
v_gene: TRBV3-1/TRBV3-2
j_gene: TRBJ2-7
abundance: NA

CDR3nt: TGCGCCAGCAGCTTGGTTGGCCCTGCAGGGGGACCTAACACTGAAGCTTTCTTT
CDR3aa: CASSLVGPAGGPNTEAFF
d_gene: TRBD1
v_gene: TRBV5-1
j_gene: TRBJ1-1
abundance: NA

CDR3nt: TGTGCCAGCAGCTATAATCTAGCGGGAGATGAGCAGTTCTTC
CDR3aa: CASSYNLAGDEQFF
d_gene: TRBD2
v_gene: TRBV11-2
j_gene: TRBJ2-1
abundance: NA

CDR3nt: TGTGCCAGCAGCCTCAGGGGGCACGCTGAAGCTTTCTTT
CDR3aa: CASSLRGHAEAFF
d_gene: TRBD1
v_gene: TRBV7-8
j_gene: TRBJ1-1
abundance: NA

CDR3nt: TGTGCCAGCAGTAAGGGACTAGCGGGAGTCACCGGGGAGCTGTTTTTT
CDR3aa: CASSKGLAGVTGELFF
d_gene: TRBD2
v_gene: TRBV28
j_gene: TRBJ2-2
abundance: NA

CDR3nt: TGTGCCAGCAGCTTAAGGGGAGACAGGGGGCAGGTCTACACCTTC
CDR3aa: CASSLRGDRGQVYTF
d_gene: TRBD1
v_gene: TRBV7-9
j_gene: TRBJ1-2
abundance: NA

CDR3nt: TGTGCCTGGAGTGTAAGGAGGGGTGGTCAGCCCCAGCATTTT
CDR3aa: CAWSVRRGGQPQHF
d_gene: NA
v_gene: TRBV30
j_gene: TRBJ1-5
abundance: few

CDR3nt: TGCGCCAGCAGCTGGGCCGAGGGAGGTTCCCTCTTACAAGAGACCCAGTACTTC
CDR3aa: CASSWAEGGSLLQETQYF
d_gene: NA
v_gene: TRBV5-1
j_gene: TRBJ2-5
abundance: NA

CDR3nt: TGCGCCAGCAGCCAAGTTGGTATAGGCACAGATACGCAGTATTTT
CDR3aa: CASSQVGIGTDTQYF
d_gene: NA
v_gene: TRBV4-1
j_gene: TRBJ2-3
abundance: NA

CDR3nt: TGTGCCACCAACAAGGGGGCAGCGAACACCGGGGAGCTGTTTTTT
CDR3aa: CATNKGAANTGELFF
d_gene: TRBD1
v_gene: TRBV28
j_gene: TRBJ2-2
abundance: NA

CDR3nt: TGTGCCAGCAGCGTAGGGCAGGGGCTCGGCACCGGGGAGCTGTTTTTT
CDR3aa: CASSVGQGLGTGELFF
d_gene: NA
v_gene: TRBV9
j_gene: TRBJ2-2
abundance: NA

CDR3nt: TGTGCCAGCAGCGAAACTAGCGGGAGGGACAATGAGCAGTTCTTC
CDR3aa: CASSETSGRDNEQFF
d_gene: TRBD2
v_gene: TRBV9
j_gene: TRBJ2-1
abundance: once

CDR3nt: TGTGCCACCAGTGACTCTTTTCTTGACAGGGGGGCAACTAATGAAAAACTGTTTTTT
CDR3aa: CATSDSFLDRGATNEKLFF
d_gene: TRBD1
v_gene: TRBV24-1
j_gene: TRBJ1-4
abundance: NA

CDR3nt: TGTGCCAGCAGCGTAGCTAGCGGGGGGGAGCTGTTTTTT
CDR3aa: CASSVASGGELFF
d_gene: TRBD2
v_gene: TRBV9
j_gene: TRBJ2-2
abundance: once

CDR3nt: TGCGCCAGCAGTCAAATGAAGAGCACTGAAGCTTTCTTT
CDR3aa: CASSQMKSTEAFF
d_gene: NA
v_gene: TRBV23-1
j_gene: TRBJ1-1
abundance: NA

CDR3nt: TGTGCCAGTAGTATCCGGGGAAACAATGAGCAGTTCTTC
CDR3aa: CASSIRGNNEQFF
d_gene: NA
v_gene: TRBV19
j_gene: TRBJ2-1
abundance: NA